One T cell receptor (beta chain) is described in this entry. Its antigen remains undetermined. Within one base of it there is no much larger clone, and no base qualities were kept. Preparation of the library involved 5' RACE. The instrument was an Illumina HiSeq 2500. A second PCR of roughly 7 to 11 cycles was performed with a sample-barcoded 5' primer and a J-beta primer mix. Each TCR beta cDNA molecule received a unique molecular identifier from a template-switch 5' adaptor carrying 12 random nucleotides. Each sample yielded at least 3 million CDR3-containing paired-end reads. First-strand cDNA was synthesized from all RNA with the Mint cDNA synthesis kit, primed by a TRBC-specific oligonucleotide. All cDNA was treated with uracil-DNA glycosylase and then went through a first 18-cycle PCR with the universal primers M1SS and BC2_uni_R. Per the source publication's procedure: For normalization, 1 million high-quality reads were randomly selected from each sample, with every read carrying a distinct molecular identifier. Instead of being binned into consensus sequences, reads with shared molecular identifiers were discarded. MiTCR, set to a Q25 quality threshold and the strictest error-elimination algorithm, was used for CDR3 identification, clonotype clustering and error correction. A nonparametric unseen species model with Euler transformation was used to estimate lower-bound total TCR beta diversity. Using fastp trimming at Q25 and MiXCR clonotype assembly, TCRdb reanalyzed the public sequencing data and kept in-frame beta chains. One record per CDR3 amino acid sequence lists the most common genes and DNA. V and J calls and clone size were set by TCRdb, not the authors. Recorded for this sample are over 1,300,000 distinct CDR3 sequences; roughly 59% of them occurred a single time. The ten largest make up 6.5% to 8.5% of the sample.

The donors were roughly 39 Caucasian individuals from Russia, aged 6 to 90 years, who were systemically healthy. Each donor gave around 9.5 milliliters of peripheral blood, collected into EDTA-treated Vacutainer tubes. Ficoll-Paque density-gradient centrifugation was used to isolate PBMCs, with at least 7 million per sample. Total RNA was extracted from PBMCs with Trizol reagent, with at least 6 micrograms obtained per sample. The percentages of naive CD45RAhigh/CD27high T cells were determined by flow cytometry on a PBMC aliquot from every donor. The sample comes from a study of blood T cells in healthy people across ages (dated by TCRdb to about 2015). For context, the study as a whole: In model experiments, template switching captured about one uniquely barcoded TCR beta cDNA molecule for every two T cells. The study measured age-related changes in TCR beta repertoire diversity using deep sequencing normalized with unique cDNA molecular identifiers. Donors were grouped into four age groups: young (average approximately 16 years), middle-aged (around 39), aged (62) and long-lived (over 80). To avoid experimental bias, donors of different ages were randomly spread across the sequencing lanes. Two additional independent replicas of 1 million unique cDNA reads from the same blood draw were analyzed for two donors (one aged 18 to 30 and one aged 80 or older). General conclusions and limits of the study: Bulk unsorted PBMC profiling prevented conclusive comparison of naive and antigen-experienced compartments. Estimates of total diversity based on one million sequenced T cells were considered lower bounds and underestimates. Compared with the aged group, the long-lived group had more naive CD4+ T cells, fewer expanded clones and increased TCR diversity, suggesting age selection. Observed TCR beta diversity per million T cells fell roughly linearly with age, and a significant reduction was already apparent by age around 44. Observed TCR beta diversity correlated strongly with the percentage of naive T cells measured by flow cytometry. Because the CMV infection status of the donors was unknown, age-related changes in expanded clonotypes may potentially have been confounded.

Trimmed from V: 4 bases; trimmed from J: 6 bases; junction bases lacking a gene match: 6. The CDR3 numbers 14 residues from cysteine through phenylalanine. Just CDR3 DNA is preserved here, 42 bases in frame from base 1. CDR1 and CDR2 (SQVTM, ANQGSEA) derive from the germline V gene. Material: blood. Here the chain combines TRBV29-1 and TRBJ1-5, and 10 junction bases match TRBD1. The sequence was obtained from a man younger than 30 in good health. The CDR3 region: CSVAPGTGAQPQHF. Here is the DNA: TGCAGCGTTGCCCCAGGGACAGGGGCTCAGCCCCAGCATTTT.